The present entry profiles one TCR beta chain with its context. What it binds is not known. The CDR3 extends 3 residues past the end of the read, so its final part is completed from the germline J gene. Prevalent HPV16 infections were excluded; only incident single HPV16 infections included. This sample is drawn from a study of T cells in women clearing cervical HPV infection. Notes on the study in general: Repertoire richness, not evenness, was significantly elevated in CIN3+ cases versus controls.

The CDR3 totals 14 residues. The germline gives CDR1 MNHEY, CDR2 SVGEGT. Assay: immunoSEQ multiplex PCR; the TCRdb copy retains only in-frame clones and omits some. Here the sample table reports tens of thousands of clones. Material: blood buffy coat. The genes are TRBV6-2 or TRBV6-3 and TRBJ2-3; D may be TRBD1 (6 bases). The receptor's source is a woman between 18 and 70 years old with a cervical HPV16 infection that either progressed to CIN3+ or cleared (not recorded which). This CDR3 reads CASKQGISNQPQYF. CDR3 DNA (partial): TGTGCCAGCAAGCAGGGGATTAGCAATCAGCCG.